The source of this T cell receptor (beta chain) is a study of blood T cell repertoires in COVID-19. As regards this clone: The identical CDR3 is also encoded by other nucleotide sequences in the sample.

The assay was immunoSEQ multiplex PCR, and TCRdb's table has in-frame clones only and misses some. The data hold around 15,000 clones, with approximately 88% observed a single time. The CDR3 runs to 13 residues. V was shortened by 1 base and J by 2 bases, with 6 bases between the two germline ends. Per germline, CDR1 SGHRS and CDR2 YFSETQ. The sample consisted of peripheral blood. V and J are TRBV5-1 and TRBJ2-5; D gene ambiguous. The TCR sequence derives from a human donor in a cohort sampled during active COVID-19. In DNA form, the CDR3 reads TGCGCCAGCAGCTTGCTGTTACAAGAGACCCAGTACTTC. Translated: CASSLLLQETQYF.